These T cell receptor beta chains were read from a single sample in a study of control samples from healthy donors and cancer patients. Using immunoSEQ multiplex PCR, the repertoire was profiled, and TCRdb retains in-frame clones only, with some absent. The profile shows roughly 88,000 clones, 85% of them singletons. Specimen: blood. The receptors were gathered from a man aged 25-40 years in good health. Both conserved end residues are trimmed from each CDR3. Size values are once, few and many counts, or a class for expanded clones, and some rows have none.

J	size	V	CDR3
TRBJ2-7	.	TRBV10-1	ASSDGRVESYEQY
TRBJ2-7	.	TRBV11-2	ASKATGPYEQY
TRBJ2-7	.	TRBV13	ASSQGGTGPYEQY
TRBJ2-5	once	TRBV5-4	ASSSQGGRETQY
TRBJ1-2	.	TRBV19	ASTGPPLYGYT
TRBJ2-3	.	TRBV19	ASSSSTSGAPY
TRBJ1-2	.	TRBV6-5	ASRPGSHYGYT
TRBJ2-3	.	TRBV7-7	ASSLALGADTQY
TRBJ2-1	.	TRBV6-5	ASSYLKLAYNEQF
TRBJ1-5	.	TRBV6-1	ASSEMGYSNQPQH
TRBJ1-6	few	TRBV27	ASSRDRAYNSPLH
TRBJ2-7	.	TRBV12-3/TRBV12-4	ASSARNEQY
TRBJ1-6	.	TRBV6-6	ASSSRGLESPLH
TRBJ2-1	.	TRBV6-5	ASNRPGREQF
TRBJ1-6	.	TRBV18	ASSPAGIYGNSPLH
TRBJ1-4	once	TRBV30	AWSVRLNEKLF
TRBJ1-2	.	TRBV28	ASTPGAFLSGGYT
TRBJ2-2	few	TRBV6-5	ASRAGTTTGELF
TRBJ1-1	.	TRBV27	ASSPRGFEAF
TRBJ1-1	.	TRBV6-1	ASSELRDSTEAF
TRBJ1-5	.	TRBV18	ASSPDVSNQPQH
TRBJ2-5	.	TRBV4-1	ASSQGQQETQY
TRBJ2-7	few	TRBV4-1	ASSQDRTWDEQY
TRBJ1-4	.	TRBV6-5	ASSYSTGANEKLF
TRBJ1-1	few	TRBV9	ASSPFLTQTEAF
TRBJ2-7	few	TRBV18	ASSQYPGGQLGEQY
TRBJ1-5	few	TRBV30	AWGLPNQPQH
TRBJ1-3	.	TRBV29-1	SVGTGNNTIY
TRBJ1-1	.	TRBV5-4	ASSFAQNTEAF
TRBJ1-2	.	TRBV7-9	ASSDDRVFTNYGYT
TRBJ1-1	.	TRBV5-6	ASSSGNTEAF
TRBJ1-1	.	TRBV11-2	ASRLTGNTEAF
TRBJ2-7	.	TRBV6-5	ASSSYTGGSYEQY
TRBJ2-2	.	TRBV5-4	ASSLGSGGNTGELF
TRBJ1-4	.	TRBV6-5	ASSYSIGPNEKLF
TRBJ2-1	.	TRBV9	ASSDQGSYNEQF
TRBJ1-2	.	TRBV29-1	STSGALGYGYT
TRBJ1-2	.	TRBV6-5	ASRHRNPHGYT
TRBJ1-6	.	TRBV19	ASSLGTGNSPLH